The 19 T cell receptor beta chains below all came from one sample that was sequenced in a study of blood T cell repertoires in COVID-19. Assay: immunoSEQ multiplex PCR; the TCRdb copy retains only in-frame clones and omits some. The data show 150,000 to 180,000 clones, 83% seen once. Sequenced material: peripheral blood. Source of these receptors: a woman aged 55-70 years with COVID-19, enrolled during active disease.

This chain joins TRBV7-2 and TRBJ2-1, with D possibly being TRBD2 (6 bases). In germline, CDR1 is SGHTA, CDR2 FQGNSA. The V end lost 4 bases, the J end lost 6 bases, and 13 bases lay between the germline ends. The CDR3 sequence is 14 residues long. This CDR3 is CASSSSGLSNEQFF. DNA for the CDR3: TGTGCCAGCAGCTCCAGTGGACTAAGCAATGAGCAGTTCTTC.

The chain recombines TRBV15 with TRBJ1-3; D ambiguous. The CDR3 sequence is 16 residues long. V lost 0 bases and J lost 4, with 13 bases in between. Germline values: CDR1 LNHNV, CDR2 YYDKDF (reference sequence). CDR3 amino acids: CATSREGFGPGNTIYF. The CDR3 region has the DNA TGTGCCACCAGCAGAGAGGGTTTTGGGCCGGGAAACACCATATATTTT.

The chain couples TRBV11-2 to TRBJ2-6; TRBD1 might be the D (5 bases). The germline V gene encodes CDR1 SGHAT and CDR2 FQNNGV. Trimming pared 2 bases from V and 11 bases from J, leaving 16 bases between. The CDR3 sequence is 15 residues long. CDR3 in amino acids: CASSLPGRQGDVLTF. The CDR3 DNA follows: TGTGCCAGCAGCTTACCCGGAAGGCAGGGTGACGTCCTGACTTTC.

The CDR3 reads CASSLGRRGTGELFF. The CDR3 DNA reads TGTGCCAGCAGCTTAGGACGCCGGGGCACCGGGGAGCTGTTTTTT. V gene TRBV11-1 combines with J gene TRBJ2-2; a weak D match, TRBD2 (5 bases). V gave up 1 base and J gave up 4 bases, with 10 bases separating them. This CDR3 spans 15 amino acids. CDR1 and CDR2 from the germline V gene are SGHAT and FQDESV (reference sequence).

The rearrangement joins TRBV12-3 or TRBV12-4 to TRBJ1-3; D call uncertain. The CDR3 runs 13 residues. V shed 6 bases and J shed 0 bases, with 6 bases lying between them. Here the CDR3 DNA reads TGTGCCAGCAGGCGGGGCTCTGGAAACACCATATATTTT. Translation gives CASRRGSGNTIYF.

In this sample, this clone turned up a few times. This chain connects TRBV25-1 to TRBJ1-6; weak D call: TRBD1 (5 bases). Trimming removed 6 bases at V and 7 bases at J, with 16 bases between. CDR3 length equals 15 residues. From germline, CDR1 is MGHDK and CDR2 SYGVNS. This CDR3 is CASSRPGQRNSPLHF. In nucleotides, the CDR3 is TGTGCCAGCAGCCGCCCCGGACAAAGAAATTCACCCCTCCACTTT.

The CDR3 nucleotides are TGTGCCAGCAGCCCCCCCCAGGAGGGGAGGTATGGCTACACCTTC. This encodes CASSPPQEGRYGYTF. The chain joins TRBV7-9 to TRBJ1-2; D is possibly TRBD1 (5 bases). The CDR3 loop spans 15 amino acids. Deletions cut 5 bases from V and 5 bases from J, with 18 bases between. CDR1 is SEHNR, CDR2 FQNEAQ, per germline (reference sequence).

This sequence joins TRBV6-5 and TRBJ1-1; D call uncertain. Trimming took 6 bases from V and 5 from J, leaving 7 bases between them. The CDR3 has 11 residues. From germline, CDR1 is MNHEY and CDR2 SVGAGI. CDR3 in amino acids: CASRGRTEAFF. Here the CDR3 DNA reads TGTGCCAGCAGGGGGAGGACTGAAGCTTTCTTT.

The J gene is TRBJ1-2, the V gene TRBV5-1; D is possibly TRBD1 (5 bases). There are 13 residues in the CDR3. Per the germline V gene, CDR1 is SGHRS and CDR2 is YFSETQ. V lost 4 bases and J lost 4, with 11 bases in between. For the CDR3, the DNA is TGCGCCAGCAGCCCCGACAGCTTCTATGGCTACACCTTC. Its protein product is CASSPDSFYGYTF.

This chain links TRBV28 with TRBJ2-1; the match to TRBD1 covers 9 bases. CDR1 and CDR2 (germline): MDHEN, SYDVKM. Trimming at V came to 10 bases and at J to 7 bases, leaving 8 bases not matched to a gene. The CDR3 covers 13 residues. The CDR3 protein is CATIRQGVNEQFF. CDR3 bases: TGTGCCACCATCCGACAGGGGGTGAATGAGCAGTTCTTC.

The rearrangement joins TRBV19 to TRBJ2-1, with 12 bases fitting TRBD1. The CDR3 is made up of 17 amino acids. Germline V gives CDR1 LNHDA, CDR2 SQIVND (reference sequence). Trimming cost V 3 bases and J 6 bases; bases outside gene matches: 9. In DNA, the CDR3 is TGTGCCAGTAGTATGAGGACCGGGACAGGGGGCTCCAATGAGCAGTTCTTC. The encoded protein is CASSMRTGTGGSNEQFF.

The genes are TRBV7-8 and TRBJ2-5; TRBD2 agrees at 8 bases. Looked up from germline, CDR1 is SGHVS and CDR2 is FQNEAQ. V gave up 5 bases and J gave up 1 base; unmatched junction bases: 6. CDR3 length: 15 amino acids. CDR3 sequence (DNA): TGTGCCAGCAGCCGTCCGGGGGGGTTCCAAGAGACCCAGTACTTC. Amino acid sequence: CASSRPGGFQETQYF.

This chain joins TRBV14 and TRBJ1-2, with 10 bases matching TRBD1. Germline trimming cut 4 bases from V and 8 bases from J; bases unmatched to any gene: 7. CDR3 length equals 14 residues. Germline-derived CDR1 and CDR2 are SGHDN and FVKESK. The CDR3 spells CASSRYRDRGGYTF. The CDR3 DNA is TGTGCCAGCAGCCGATACCGGGACAGGGGCGGCTACACCTTC.

The rearrangement uses TRBV27 and TRBJ2-7; D is possibly TRBD1 (6 bases). Germline CDR1 reads MNHEY; CDR2 reads SMNVEV (reference sequence). V lost 3 bases and J lost 3, with 12 bases in between. The CDR3 extends over 14 amino acids. CDR3 in amino acids: CASSFYRDNYEQYF. The CDR3 coding sequence is TGTGCCAGCAGTTTTTACCGGGACAACTACGAGCAGTACTTC.

V usage is TRBV5-4 and J usage is TRBJ2-1; 8 bases match TRBD1. The CDR3 contains 15 residues. The trim removed 2 bases at V and 8 bases at J, leaving 9 bases unmatched. Germline CDR1 and CDR2: SGHNT and YYREEE (reference sequence). CDR3 DNA: TGTGCCAGCAGCTTCGCCGACAGGGGTAGTTATGAGCAGTTCTTC. The encoded protein is CASSFADRGSYEQFF.

The rearrangement uses TRBV24-1 and TRBJ2-2, with a possible D match to TRBD2 (7 bases). Germline CDR1 and CDR2: KGHDR and SFDVKD. The CDR3 runs 15 residues. V lost 5 bases, J lost 7 bases, and 16 bases lay in between. CDR3 in DNA: TGTGCCACCAGTGGGGCGGGGGCCCAAGGCGGGGAGCTGTTTTTT. Translated, it gives CATSGAGAQGGELFF.

The chain links TRBV19 to TRBJ1-1; 8 bases line up with TRBD1. V was clipped by 10 bases and J by 7 bases; unmatched bases: 14. The germline gives CDR1 LNHDA, CDR2 SQIVND (reference sequence). The CDR3 sequence is 14 residues long. The DNA of the CDR3 is TGTGCCACCGCCGGGACAGGAAGGGCCCATGAAGCTTTCTTT. Translation gives CATAGTGRAHEAFF.

V usage is TRBV5-1 and J usage is TRBJ1-2, with D perhaps matching TRBD1 (5 bases). Germline V gives CDR1 SGHRS, CDR2 YFSETQ. V lost 6 bases to trimming and J lost 8 bases, with 11 bases between them. This CDR3 has 11 amino acids. CDR3 protein: CASKGGEGYTF. The CDR3 DNA follows: TGCGCCAGCAAGGGAGGGGAAGGCTACACCTTC.

The gene calls are TRBV6-5 and TRBJ2-2, with a possible D match to TRBD1 (6 bases). V lost 6 bases to trimming and J lost 1 base, with 9 bases between them. The CDR3 loop spans 14 amino acids. Germline values: CDR1 MNHEY, CDR2 SVGAGI. The CDR3 here is CASRQGLNTGELFF. CDR3 in DNA: TGTGCCAGCAGACAGGGCCTGAACACCGGGGAGCTGTTTTTT.